The rows below give T cell receptor beta chains drawn from one sample of a study of shared clonotypes between healthy human individuals. Using immunoSEQ multiplex PCR, the repertoire was profiled, and TCRdb retains in-frame clones only, with some absent. The sample gives 2 million to 2.5 million clones, approximately 94% of which show up once; 0.13% is in the top ten. The sequenced sample was naive CD4+ T cells sorted from blood. Receptors were obtained from a man between 18 and 29 years old in good health. CDR3s include the opening cysteine and the closing phenylalanine or tryptophan. Each record gives: J gene, clone size, D gene, V gene, CDR3 DNA, CDR3 protein. D genes are given only for firm matches. Size is omitted from some rows. Given values are once, few, many or a class for expanded clones.

j_gene: TRBJ2-2
abundance: .
d_gene: .
v_gene: TRBV30
CDR3nt: TGTGCCTGGAGTGAGGGCACCGGGGAGCTGTTTTTT
CDR3aa: CAWSEGTGELFF

j_gene: TRBJ2-5
abundance: .
d_gene: .
v_gene: TRBV11-2
CDR3nt: TGTGCCAGCAGCTTAGGGAGGGGGCACGCAGAGTACCAAGAGACCCAGTACTTC
CDR3aa: CASSLGRGHAEYQETQYF

j_gene: TRBJ2-3
abundance: .
d_gene: .
v_gene: TRBV10-3
CDR3nt: TGTGCCATCAGTGAGTCTGAGGGGGGGATCGGATATACGCAGTATTTT
CDR3aa: CAISESEGGIGYTQYF

j_gene: TRBJ2-5
abundance: .
d_gene: TRBD2
v_gene: TRBV5-8
CDR3nt: TGTGCCAGCAGCATGGGACTAGCGGGAGAGACCCAGTACTTC
CDR3aa: CASSMGLAGETQYF

j_gene: TRBJ1-1
abundance: .
d_gene: TRBD1
v_gene: TRBV6-5
CDR3nt: TGTGCCAGCAGGACAGGGGGTACCCTTGAAGCTTTCTTT
CDR3aa: CASRTGGTLEAFF

j_gene: TRBJ1-5
abundance: .
d_gene: .
v_gene: TRBV30
CDR3nt: TGTGCCTGGAGTTCCTCCGGGGGGCCCCAGCATTTT
CDR3aa: CAWSSSGGPQHF

j_gene: TRBJ2-3
abundance: .
d_gene: .
v_gene: TRBV7-6
CDR3nt: TGTGCCAGCAGCTTAGCACTTCTCAATACGCAGTATTTT
CDR3aa: CASSLALLNTQYF

j_gene: TRBJ2-1
abundance: .
d_gene: TRBD2
v_gene: TRBV9
CDR3nt: TGTGCCAGCAGCGTAGGCTTGGGAGGGCCCTGGGATGAGCAGTTCTTC
CDR3aa: CASSVGLGGPWDEQFF

j_gene: TRBJ1-2
abundance: .
d_gene: TRBD1
v_gene: TRBV10-3
CDR3nt: TGTGCCATCAGTGAAGGACAGGGCTCTGGCTACACCTTC
CDR3aa: CAISEGQGSGYTF

j_gene: TRBJ1-1
abundance: .
d_gene: .
v_gene: TRBV4-1
CDR3nt: TGCGCCAGCAGCCTCATACTGGACAGACCGAACACTGAAGCTTTCTTT
CDR3aa: CASSLILDRPNTEAFF

j_gene: TRBJ2-1
abundance: .
d_gene: TRBD2
v_gene: TRBV7-9
CDR3nt: TGTGCCAGCAGCTTACGGGAGGGCCGTGATGAGCAGTTCTTC
CDR3aa: CASSLREGRDEQFF

j_gene: TRBJ2-7
abundance: .
d_gene: .
v_gene: TRBV7-2
CDR3nt: TGTGCCAGCAGCGAACAGGGGGGGTACGAGCAGTACTTC
CDR3aa: CASSEQGGYEQYF

j_gene: TRBJ1-5
abundance: .
d_gene: TRBD1
v_gene: TRBV2
CDR3nt: TGTGCCAGCAAGGGCAGGGGGACTGGAAATCAGCCCCAGCATTTT
CDR3aa: CASKGRGTGNQPQHF

j_gene: TRBJ2-1
abundance: once
d_gene: TRBD1
v_gene: TRBV7-2
CDR3nt: TGTGCCAGCAGCCAGGACAGGGGCAATGAGCAGTTCTTC
CDR3aa: CASSQDRGNEQFF

j_gene: TRBJ1-1
abundance: .
d_gene: TRBD1
v_gene: TRBV30
CDR3nt: TGTGCCTGGAGTTTTGGGACAGACACTGAAGCTTTCTTT
CDR3aa: CAWSFGTDTEAFF

j_gene: TRBJ2-3
abundance: .
d_gene: TRBD2
v_gene: TRBV5-4
CDR3nt: TGTGCCAGCAGCTCGGGGGGGAGCACAGATACGCAGTATTTT
CDR3aa: CASSSGGSTDTQYF

j_gene: TRBJ2-4
abundance: .
d_gene: TRBD2
v_gene: TRBV27
CDR3nt: TGTGCCAGCAGATCTGGGACTAGCGGCAAAAACATTCAGTACTTC
CDR3aa: CASRSGTSGKNIQYF

j_gene: TRBJ2-3
abundance: .
d_gene: TRBD2
v_gene: TRBV7-9
CDR3nt: TGTGCCAGCAGCTTTACCGGGACTAGCGGGAGGGGTGCAGATACGCAGTATTTT
CDR3aa: CASSFTGTSGRGADTQYF

j_gene: TRBJ2-5
abundance: .
d_gene: .
v_gene: TRBV18
CDR3nt: TGTGCCAGCTCGCCACCGGTCCGGTACCAAGAGACCCAGTACTTC
CDR3aa: CASSPPVRYQETQYF

j_gene: TRBJ2-3
abundance: .
d_gene: TRBD2
v_gene: TRBV18
CDR3nt: TGTGCCAGCTCACCCGGGGGGGCTTTCAACACAGATACGCAGTATTTT
CDR3aa: CASSPGGAFNTDTQYF

j_gene: TRBJ2-7
abundance: .
d_gene: .
v_gene: TRBV29-1
CDR3nt: TGCAGCGTTCGCAGGGGAGGTAACGAGCAGTACTTC
CDR3aa: CSVRRGGNEQYF

j_gene: TRBJ2-1
abundance: .
d_gene: .
v_gene: TRBV30
CDR3nt: TGTGCCTGGGAAACAGGGAACAATGAGCAGTTCTTC
CDR3aa: CAWETGNNEQFF

j_gene: TRBJ2-3
abundance: .
d_gene: TRBD2
v_gene: TRBV2
CDR3nt: TGTGCCAGCAGTATACGCTATAGACTAGCGTCGAGTGCAGATACGCAGTATTTT
CDR3aa: CASSIRYRLASSADTQYF

j_gene: TRBJ1-4
abundance: once
d_gene: .
v_gene: TRBV28
CDR3nt: TGTGCCAGCAGTTTAGGGCAGTTTAATGAAAAACTGTTTTTT
CDR3aa: CASSLGQFNEKLFF

j_gene: TRBJ2-7
abundance: once
d_gene: .
v_gene: TRBV27
CDR3nt: TGTGCCAGCAGGAATAGCTGGGGGGTGGCCGAGCAGTACTTC
CDR3aa: CASRNSWGVAEQYF

j_gene: TRBJ2-3
abundance: .
d_gene: .
v_gene: TRBV10-3
CDR3nt: TGTGCCATCAGTGAGTCGAGGGGTCCCGTTGCAGATACGCAGTATTTT
CDR3aa: CAISESRGPVADTQYF

j_gene: TRBJ1-1
abundance: once
d_gene: .
v_gene: TRBV7-9
CDR3nt: TGTGCCAGCAGCTTAGGGGGGACCGTGAACACTGAAGCTTTCTTT
CDR3aa: CASSLGGTVNTEAFF

j_gene: TRBJ1-5
abundance: .
d_gene: TRBD1
v_gene: TRBV6-5
CDR3nt: TGTGCCAGCAGTAGGACAGGGGACGGTCAGCCCCAGCATTTT
CDR3aa: CASSRTGDGQPQHF

j_gene: TRBJ2-5
abundance: .
d_gene: .
v_gene: TRBV29-1
CDR3nt: TGCAGCGTTGAACCCAGGGGCGCGACAGAGACCCAGTACTTC
CDR3aa: CSVEPRGATETQYF

j_gene: TRBJ2-7
abundance: .
d_gene: .
v_gene: TRBV11-2
CDR3nt: TGTGCCAGCAGCTTAGTTCGGGGCGTTATCTACGAGCAGTACTTC
CDR3aa: CASSLVRGVIYEQYF

j_gene: TRBJ2-2
abundance: .
d_gene: .
v_gene: TRBV9
CDR3nt: TGTGCCAGCAGCTCAAGGTTTGCAACCGGGGAGCTGTTTTTT
CDR3aa: CASSSRFATGELFF

j_gene: TRBJ2-6
abundance: .
d_gene: .
v_gene: TRBV5-1
CDR3nt: TGCGCCAGCAGCTTGTCTTTGACAGGTGCCTCTGGGGCCAACGTCCTGACTTTC
CDR3aa: CASSLSLTGASGANVLTF

j_gene: TRBJ2-2
abundance: once
d_gene: TRBD1
v_gene: TRBV6-6
CDR3nt: TGTGCCAGCAGTTCCTCGGGACAGGGGAACACCGGGGAGCTGTTTTTT
CDR3aa: CASSSSGQGNTGELFF

j_gene: TRBJ2-1
abundance: .
d_gene: .
v_gene: TRBV10-3
CDR3nt: TGTGCCATCGGTGCCTACAATGAGCAGTTCTTC
CDR3aa: CAIGAYNEQFF

j_gene: TRBJ2-1
abundance: .
d_gene: .
v_gene: TRBV30
CDR3nt: TGTGCCTGGAGTCTCTCAGCGGGCCCCTACAATGAGCAGTTCTTC
CDR3aa: CAWSLSAGPYNEQFF

j_gene: TRBJ1-4
abundance: .
d_gene: .
v_gene: TRBV28
CDR3nt: TGTGTCAGCCCTTCGACGGGTTATTATAATGAAAAACTGTTTTTT
CDR3aa: CVSPSTGYYNEKLFF

j_gene: TRBJ1-6
abundance: .
d_gene: .
v_gene: TRBV6-1
CDR3nt: TGTGCCAGCGGCCGGGTGAGGGATAATTCACCCCTCCACTTT
CDR3aa: CASGRVRDNSPLHF

j_gene: TRBJ1-1
abundance: .
d_gene: .
v_gene: TRBV7-2
CDR3nt: TGTGCCAGCAGCTTAGGGCCGGGCTCAAGCACTGAAGCTTTCTTT
CDR3aa: CASSLGPGSSTEAFF

j_gene: TRBJ2-1
abundance: .
d_gene: TRBD2
v_gene: TRBV2
CDR3nt: TGTGCCAGCAGTGGAGCGGGAGCCTCCTACAATGAGCAGTTCTTC
CDR3aa: CASSGAGASYNEQFF

j_gene: TRBJ1-1
abundance: .
d_gene: TRBD1
v_gene: TRBV5-1
CDR3nt: TGCGCCAGCAGCCAAGGACAGGGCCCACACACTGAAGCTTTCTTT
CDR3aa: CASSQGQGPHTEAFF

j_gene: TRBJ2-3
abundance: .
d_gene: TRBD1
v_gene: TRBV5-6
CDR3nt: TGTGCCAGCAGCCTCCGGGACAGGGGGCTTTTCCGTACAGATACGCAGTATTTT
CDR3aa: CASSLRDRGLFRTDTQYF

j_gene: TRBJ2-5
abundance: once
d_gene: .
v_gene: TRBV10-3
CDR3nt: TGTGCCATCAGTGTAGGGGGGGGGCTCCAAGAGACCCAGTACTTC
CDR3aa: CAISVGGGLQETQYF

j_gene: TRBJ2-3
abundance: .
d_gene: .
v_gene: TRBV2
CDR3nt: TGTGCCAGCATTCGGAGCGGAACTAGCACAGATACGCAGTATTTT
CDR3aa: CASIRSGTSTDTQYF

j_gene: TRBJ1-1
abundance: .
d_gene: .
v_gene: TRBV4-3
CDR3nt: TGCGCCAGCAGCCAAGAGTCCGGGTACACTGAAGCTTTCTTT
CDR3aa: CASSQESGYTEAFF

j_gene: TRBJ2-5
abundance: .
d_gene: .
v_gene: TRBV5-4
CDR3nt: TGTGCCAGCAGCTTTTACAGTTCTCAAGAGACCCAGTACTTC
CDR3aa: CASSFYSSQETQYF

j_gene: TRBJ2-5
abundance: .
d_gene: TRBD2
v_gene: TRBV30
CDR3nt: TGTGCCTGGGGGACTAGCGGGAGGGTAAGGGGAGAGACCCAGTACTTC
CDR3aa: CAWGTSGRVRGETQYF

j_gene: TRBJ1-1
abundance: .
d_gene: .
v_gene: TRBV19
CDR3nt: TGTGCCAGTAGTAAGGGGCGTATGAACACTGAAGCTTTCTTT
CDR3aa: CASSKGRMNTEAFF

j_gene: TRBJ2-3
abundance: once
d_gene: .
v_gene: TRBV4-3
CDR3nt: TGCGCCAGCAGCCAAGGAGGGACAATCACAGATACGCAGTATTTT
CDR3aa: CASSQGGTITDTQYF

j_gene: TRBJ2-1
abundance: .
d_gene: .
v_gene: TRBV5-4
CDR3nt: TGTGCCAGCAGCTTTGCGGGTGGCTCCTACAATGAGCAGTTCTTC
CDR3aa: CASSFAGGSYNEQFF

j_gene: TRBJ2-1
abundance: .
d_gene: .
v_gene: TRBV11-3
CDR3nt: TGTGCCAGCAGCTTAGATCCGCAGGGCGAGCAGTTCTTC
CDR3aa: CASSLDPQGEQFF

j_gene: TRBJ2-7
abundance: .
d_gene: TRBD1
v_gene: TRBV2
CDR3nt: TGTGCCAGCAGTGAACGGGACAGGGAAAGGATCGAGCAGTACTTC
CDR3aa: CASSERDRERIEQYF

j_gene: TRBJ2-3
abundance: .
d_gene: TRBD2
v_gene: TRBV13
CDR3nt: TGTGCCACCGCGGGAGTTGGGACAGATACGCAGTATTTT
CDR3aa: CATAGVGTDTQYF

j_gene: TRBJ1-1
abundance: .
d_gene: .
v_gene: TRBV5-1
CDR3nt: TGCGCCAGCAGCTTGATGGGACCGCCAGGTGAAGCTTTCTTT
CDR3aa: CASSLMGPPGEAFF

j_gene: TRBJ2-7
abundance: .
d_gene: .
v_gene: TRBV4-3
CDR3nt: TGCGCCAGCAGCCAAGATATAGGGCCAGGGAGTATCTACGAGCAGTACTTC
CDR3aa: CASSQDIGPGSIYEQYF

j_gene: TRBJ2-5
abundance: .
d_gene: .
v_gene: TRBV6-5
CDR3nt: TGTGCCAGCAGTTACGCAAGGGAGACCCAGTACTTC
CDR3aa: CASSYARETQYF

j_gene: TRBJ2-1
abundance: once
d_gene: TRBD2
v_gene: TRBV28
CDR3nt: TGTGCCAGCACTAAACTAGCGGGGGGGCCCAATGAGCAGTTCTTC
CDR3aa: CASTKLAGGPNEQFF

j_gene: TRBJ2-3
abundance: .
d_gene: .
v_gene: TRBV6-1
CDR3nt: TGTGCCAGCAGTGAAGGGGGGAGGCGGTATACGCAGTATTTT
CDR3aa: CASSEGGRRYTQYF

j_gene: TRBJ1-6
abundance: .
d_gene: .
v_gene: TRBV6-1
CDR3nt: TGTGCCAGCAGCTCCGAGAGGAATTCACCCCTCCACTTT
CDR3aa: CASSSERNSPLHF

j_gene: TRBJ1-2
abundance: once
d_gene: TRBD1
v_gene: TRBV18
CDR3nt: TGTGCCAGCTCACCCGTCAGACAGGGCGGCTACACCTTC
CDR3aa: CASSPVRQGGYTF

j_gene: TRBJ1-6
abundance: .
d_gene: TRBD1
v_gene: TRBV5-1
CDR3nt: TGCGCCAGCAGCTTGGCCCGGGACAGGGGCCCTTTGGGCCTCCACTTT
CDR3aa: CASSLARDRGPLGLHF